A selection of T cell receptor beta chains follows, all from one sample in a study of somatic mutations in cytotoxic T cells in rheumatoid arthritis. The assay was immunoSEQ multiplex PCR, and TCRdb's table has in-frame clones only and misses some. The sample holds 3,000 to 4,000 clones, roughly 92% seen once. Sequenced: CD8+ T cells sorted from blood. The receptors here all came from a woman in her sixties or seventies with rheumatoid arthritis. Each CDR3 is given with its conserved first and last residue. A D gene is named only where the DNA matches it firmly. The size field is filled for only some rows; it gives once, few, many or a size class.

v_gene,d_gene,j_gene,abundance,CDR3nt,CDR3aa
TRBV2,NA,TRBJ1-5,NA,TGTGCCAGCAGCCCTTCTTCCGGGAGGGGCAATCAGCCCCAGCATTTT,CASSPSSGRGNQPQHF
TRBV28,TRBD1,TRBJ2-3,NA,TGTGCCAGCAGCTTGGGACAGACCACCACAGATACGCAGTATTTT,CASSLGQTTTDTQYF
TRBV5-6,TRBD2,TRBJ2-3,NA,TGTGCCAGCAGCTTGTGGCTAGCGGGGAGCAGCACAGATACGCAGTATTTT,CASSLWLAGSSTDTQYF
TRBV19,TRBD1,TRBJ1-1,NA,TGTGCCAGTAGCCTGGACAGGGGCACTGAAGCTTTCTTT,CASSLDRGTEAFF
TRBV7-6,TRBD1,TRBJ2-7,NA,TGTGCCAGCAGCCCAGGGACAGGGGGACCGGGAGAGCAGTACTTC,CASSPGTGGPGEQYF
TRBV13,NA,TRBJ1-4,NA,TGTGCCAGCAGCTTCTACGGTGAAAAACTGTTTTTT,CASSFYGEKLFF
TRBV2,NA,TRBJ2-2,NA,TGTGCCAGCAGCAGACAGTTACAGTGGGCCGGGGAGCTGTTTTTT,CASSRQLQWAGELFF
TRBV5-6,TRBD1,TRBJ2-7,NA,TGTGCCAGCAGCTGGGTTGGGACAGCAGAAAACTACGAGCAGTACTTC,CASSWVGTAENYEQYF
TRBV19,TRBD2,TRBJ2-5,NA,TGTGCCAGTAGGGTTAGCGGGGAAGAGACCCAGTACTTC,CASRVSGEETQYF
TRBV7-9,NA,TRBJ2-7,NA,TGTGCCAGCAGCTTAGAAGGGGGGGCTGCCTACGAGCAGTACTTC,CASSLEGGAAYEQYF
TRBV11-3,NA,TRBJ2-5,NA,TGTGCCAGCAGCTTAGTTACGGGATACCAAGAGACCCAGTACTTC,CASSLVTGYQETQYF
TRBV4-2,TRBD2,TRBJ2-4,once,TGTGCCAGCAGCCAAGTGCCTCAGACTAGCGGAAAAAACATTCAGTACTTC,CASSQVPQTSGKNIQYF
TRBV7-2,NA,TRBJ2-2,NA,TGTGCCAGCAGCTTACCCGGGAGACTAACCGGGGAGCTGTTTTTT,CASSLPGRLTGELFF
TRBV5-6,NA,TRBJ2-7,once,TGTGCCAGCAGACACAGATTTGGGACTCCTTCCTCCTACGAGCAGTACTTC,CASRHRFGTPSSYEQYF
TRBV7-6,NA,TRBJ1-5,NA,TGTGCCAGCAGCTTAGAACAGGGTGGGATAGGTCAGCCCCAGCATTTT,CASSLEQGGIGQPQHF
TRBV5-1,TRBD1,TRBJ1-6,once,TGCGCCAGCAGCTTGGCCGGGACAGTAGATCGTAGCTCCTATAATTCACCCCTCCACTTT,CASSLAGTVDRSSYNSPLHF
TRBV13,TRBD2,TRBJ2-5,NA,TGTGCCAGCAGCCTACGGACTAGCGGGAGGGGGGAGACCCAGTACTTC,CASSLRTSGRGETQYF
TRBV27,TRBD1,TRBJ2-7,NA,TGTGCCAGCCGGCACCCATCGGCAGGGGGCTACGAGCAGTACTTT,CASRHPSAGGYEQYF
TRBV30,NA,TRBJ2-2,NA,TGTGCCTGGAGGTTGCGGATCACGAACACCGGGGAGCTGTTTTTT,CAWRLRITNTGELFF
TRBV5-4,TRBD2,TRBJ2-5,NA,TGTGCCAGCAGCTTGACCCTCATGCGGGGGGCCGAAGAGACCCAGTACTTC,CASSLTLMRGAEETQYF
TRBV4-1,TRBD1,TRBJ1-1,NA,TGCGCCAGCAGCCAAGTTAGAACGGACAGGGCCCCTGAAGCTTTCTTT,CASSQVRTDRAPEAFF
TRBV7-2,TRBD1,TRBJ1-5,NA,TGTGCCAGCAGCTTAACAGGGGCGATTTATCAGCCCCAGCATTTT,CASSLTGAIYQPQHF
TRBV5-1,NA,TRBJ2-1,NA,TGCGCCAGCAGCGGGGGGAACGACTACAATGAGCAGTTCTTC,CASSGGNDYNEQFF
TRBV28,TRBD1,TRBJ1-1,NA,TGTGCCAGCAGTTTAGACAGGGAAGGCACTGAAGCTTTCTTT,CASSLDREGTEAFF